The 30 T cell receptor beta chains below all came from one sample that was sequenced in a study of patients and donors after allogeneic stem cell transplantation. Each CDR3 protein is one row after TCRdb ran MiXCR on the RT-PCR reads. This table has 800,000 to 1,000,000 distinct CDR3 sequences, 18% appearing once. The sample consisted of blood, either unsorted or a sorted T cell fraction (not recorded which). Receptors originate from a human donor who was either an allogeneic HSCT recipient or a stem cell or donor lymphocyte infusion donor (not recorded which). It is not recorded whose cells these are; they may come from a transplant donor.

This clonotype was picked up a small number of times. The chain combines TRBV5-1 with TRBJ2-1, with TRBD1 matching 8 bases. V trimming: 4 bases; J trimming: 8 bases; junction bases outside the gene matches: 11. CDR1 and CDR2 (germline): SGHRS, YFSETQ. The CDR3 runs 15 residues. CDR3 bases: TGCGCCAGCAGCCGAGGACAGGGAAGGATGGATGAGCAGTTCTTC. The encoded protein is CASSRGQGRMDEQFF.

The chain has TRBV30 and TRBJ1-1; D gene ambiguous. V was trimmed by 5 bases and J by 2 bases, leaving 6 bases between them. CDR1 is GTSNPN, CDR2 SVGIG, per germline (reference sequence). The CDR3 loop spans 11 amino acids. CDR3 protein: CAWGINTEAFF. As DNA, the CDR3 is TGTGCCTGGGGCATAAACACTGAAGCTTTCTTT.

V gene TRBV5-1 combines with J gene TRBJ2-7; TRBD2 is a possible D gene (5 bases). The CDR3 has 12 amino acids. V was trimmed by 4 bases and J by 5 bases, leaving 10 bases between them. Germline loops: CDR1 SGHRS, CDR2 YFSETQ. The CDR3 here is CASSRTRDEQYF. The CDR3 DNA follows: TGCGCCAGCAGCAGAACTAGAGACGAGCAGTACTTC.

The gene calls are TRBV6-1 and TRBJ1-1; a possible D gene is TRBD1 (5 bases). The CDR3 is 13 amino acids. Germline V gene lookup returns CDR1 MNHNS and CDR2 SASEGT. The V gene lost 8 bases and the J gene lost 3 bases, with 13 bases spanning the gap. The CDR3, as DNA: TGTGCCAGCTATGGGGGGGTGGACACTGAAGCTTTCTTT. Translating it yields CASYGGVDTEAFF.

This clonotype was found many times. This chain links TRBV5-1 with TRBJ2-1, with 11 bases identical to TRBD2. Germline V gene data show CDR1 as SGHRS and CDR2 as YFSETQ. After removal of 4 bases from V and 6 bases from J, the junction contained 6 bases not matched to a gene. The CDR3 covers 15 residues. Here the CDR3 DNA reads TGCGCCAGCAGCGGAACTAGCGGGGGCAGCAATGAGCAGTTCTTC. Translated, it gives CASSGTSGGSNEQFF.

CDR3: CAWEPGDSPLHF. The CDR3 bases are TGTGCCTGGGAGCCGGGAGATTCACCCCTCCACTTT. The chain links TRBV30 to TRBJ1-6; D gene unclear. The CDR3 is made up of 12 amino acids. Trimming left V 5 bases short and J 8 bases short, with 10 bases between. Germline CDR1 reads GTSNPN; CDR2 reads SVGIG (reference sequence). The whole variable domain, filled in from reference TRBV30 and TRBJ1-6, reads SQTIHQWPATLVQPVGSPLSLECTVEGTSNPNLYWYRQAAGRGLQLLFYSVGIGQISSEVPQNLSASRPQDRQFILSSKKLLLSDSGFYLCAWEPGDSPLHFGNGTRLTVT.

This clonotype was recorded many times. V and J are TRBV11-2 and TRBJ1-5; D remains unclear. Germline CDR1 and CDR2: SGHAT and FQNNGV. The CDR3 consists of 14 residues. V shed 4 bases and J shed 2 bases, with 9 bases lying between them. The CDR3 nucleotides are TGTGCCAGCAGCTCGGAGGGTGGCAATCAGCCCCAGCATTTT. It is translated as CASSSEGGNQPQHF.

This clonotype was recorded once. The chain combines TRBV7-3 with TRBJ2-3; 10 positions match TRBD2. Per the germline V gene, CDR1 is SGHTA and CDR2 is FQGTGA. The CDR3 is 15 amino acids. V lost 5 bases, J lost 4 bases, and 6 bases stayed unmatched. The CDR3, as DNA: TGTGCCAGCAGCCGCAGCGGGGGGGGTCCAGATACGCAGTATTTT. Its translation: CASSRSGGGPDTQYF.

This clonotype was seen a few times. V gene TRBV10-3 combines with J gene TRBJ1-6; D is uncertain. V lost 4 bases, J lost 7 bases, and 5 bases lay in between. CDR1 is ENHRY, CDR2 SYGVKD, per germline. The length of the CDR3 is 12 residues. Written as DNA, the CDR3 is TGTGCCATCAGTGGGCCGAATTCACCCCTCCACTTT. Translated: CAISGPNSPLHF.

This clonotype was picked up a small number of times. The chain links TRBV2 to TRBJ2-1; D is possibly TRBD2 (6 bases). CDR3 length: 16 residues. The germline CDR1 and CDR2 sequences are SNHLY and FYNNEI. V lost 4 bases to trimming and J lost 0 bases, with 13 bases between them. The CDR3 bases are TGTGCCAGCAGTGTCTTAGCGGCGAGCTCCTACAATGAGCAGTTCTTC. It codes for CASSVLAASSYNEQFF.

This clonotype came up a few times. The CDR3 sequence is CASSREGAGYEQYF. CDR3 nucleotide sequence: TGTGCCAGCAGTCGCGAGGGGGCCGGCTACGAGCAGTACTTC. V is TRBV6-2 or TRBV6-3 and J is TRBJ2-7; 7 nucleotides agree with TRBD1. The CDR3 length is 14 residues. Germline CDR1 and CDR2: MNHEY and SVGEGT. The V segment lost 5 bases and the J segment 3 bases; nucleotides outside the gene matches: 7.

The genes are TRBV20-1 and TRBJ1-2, with D maybe TRBD1 (5 bases). There are 14 residues in the CDR3. V was pared by 4 bases and J by 0 bases, with 12 bases between. Per the germline V gene, CDR1 is DFQATT and CDR2 is SNEGSKA (reference sequence). CDR3 in DNA: TGCAGTGCTACGCGGGACTCCACTAACTATGGCTACACCTTC. Translated, it gives CSATRDSTNYGYTF.

There are many counts of this clonotype. The V and J genes are TRBV4-3 and TRBJ1-1; maybe TRBD1 (5 bases). The CDR3 loop spans 16 amino acids. V dropped 0 bases and J dropped 0 bases, with 11 bases sitting between them. CDR1 LGHNA and CDR2 YSLEER come from the germline V gene. The CDR3 is CASSQDTPGMNTEAFF. CDR3 DNA sequence: TGCGCCAGCAGCCAAGATACGCCAGGGATGAACACTGAAGCTTTCTTT.

The sample holds a few counts of this clonotype. V is TRBV4-1 and J is TRBJ1-2; D remains ambiguous. This CDR3 has 14 residues. The germline CDR1 and CDR2 sequences are MGHRA and YSYEKL. Trimming pared 0 bases from V and 8 bases from J, leaving 13 bases between. The CDR3 nucleotides read TGCGCCAGCAGCCAAGATTCGGGGTCGGGCGGCTACACCTTC. Its protein product is CASSQDSGSGGYTF.

This chain connects TRBV5-1 to TRBJ1-1; D is undetermined. The CDR3 sequence is 13 residues long. Trimming cost V 6 bases and J 1 base, with 10 bases left between them. The V gene's germline CDR1 is SGHRS and CDR2 YFSETQ. DNA of the CDR3: TGCGCCAGCAAGGGTTGGGAGAACACTGAAGCTTTCTTT. Protein product: CASKGWENTEAFF. Filled out from reference TRBV5-1 and TRBJ1-1, the complete variable domain reads KAGVTQTPRYLIKTRGQQVTLSCSPISGHRSVSWYQQTPGQGLQFLFEYFSETQRNKGNFPGRFSGRQFSNSRSEMNVSTLELGDSALYLCASKGWENTEAFFGQGTRLTVV.

CDR3 sequence reads: CASSLGWGGAGELFF. The CDR3 region has the DNA TGTGCCAGCAGTTTGGGCTGGGGTGGTGCCGGGGAGCTGTTTTTT. The chain recombines TRBV27 with TRBJ2-2, with D uncertain. The CDR3 consists of 15 residues. Germline CDR1 reads MNHEY; CDR2 reads SMNVEV (reference sequence). The germline V and J ends were trimmed by 3 bases and 6 bases, with 14 bases remaining between them.

CDR3: CATSDSGQSNEKLFF. In nucleotides, the CDR3 is TGTGCCACCAGTGACTCCGGACAGTCCAATGAAAAACTGTTTTTT. The J gene is TRBJ1-4, the V gene TRBV24-1, with D tentatively TRBD1 (6 bases). Germline V gene lookup returns CDR1 KGHDR and CDR2 SFDVKD. V was shortened by 4 bases and J by 5 bases, with 13 bases between the two germline ends. CDR3 size: 15 residues.

The J gene is TRBJ2-1, the V gene TRBV5-4; no clear D. The CDR3 contains 16 residues. CDR1 and CDR2 (germline): SGHNT, YYREEE (reference sequence). The germline V and J ends were trimmed by 0 bases and 0 bases, with 10 bases remaining between them. CDR3 DNA sequence: TGTGCCAGCAGCTTGGGAGGTAAAAGCTCCTACAATGAGCAGTTCTTC. Amino acids: CASSLGGKSSYNEQFF.

The chain uses TRBV7-9 and TRBJ2-5, with 12 bases identical to TRBD2. Trimming cost V 2 bases and J 5 bases; bases outside gene matches: 6. This CDR3 has 16 residues. The V gene's germline CDR1 is SEHNR and CDR2 FQNEAQ (reference sequence). This CDR3 reads CASSLLAGGLGETQYF. As DNA, the CDR3 is TGTGCCAGCAGCTTACTAGCGGGAGGGCTGGGGGAGACCCAGTACTTC.

Only a few counts were recorded for this clonotype. V is TRBV18 and J is TRBJ2-7; 9 nucleotides agree with TRBD1. The V gene end was trimmed by 3 bases and the J gene end by 3 bases; junction bases not matched to a gene: 6. Germline assignment: CDR1 KGHSH and CDR2 LQKENI. CDR3 length equals 15 residues. CDR3 bases: TGTGCCAGCTCACCGACGGGACAGGGCGGCTACGAGCAGTACTTC. Its translation: CASSPTGQGGYEQYF. The full variable domain, with the rest looked up from reference TRBV18 and TRBJ2-7, is NAGVMQNPRHLVRRRGQEARLRCSPMKGHSHVYWYRQLPEEGLKFMVYLQKENIIDESGMPKERFSAEFPKEGPSILRIQQVVRGDSAAYFCASSPTGQGGYEQYFGPGTRLTVT.

V usage is TRBV9 and J usage is TRBJ2-7; no clear D. The germline CDR1 and CDR2 sequences are SGDLS and YYNGEE. The length of the CDR3 is 14 residues. Trimming left V 1 base short and J 2 bases short, with 10 bases between. The DNA for the CDR3 is TGTGCCAGCAGCGTACAGGCTTTGGCCTACGAGCAGTACTTC. This gives the protein CASSVQALAYEQYF. The variable domain in full, completed from reference TRBV9 and TRBJ2-7, reads DSGVTQTPKHLITATGQRVTLRCSPRSGDLSVYWYQQSLDQGLQFLIQYYNGEERAKGNILERFSAQQFPDLHSELNLSSLELGDSALYFCASSVQALAYEQYFGPGTRLTVT.

This clonotype was detected only a few times. This chain connects TRBV3-1 to TRBJ1-1, with 7 bases aligning to TRBD1. The CDR3 has 16 amino acids. Germline CDR1 and CDR2: LGHDT and YNNKEL (reference sequence). The ends lost 3 bases at V and 3 bases at J; junction bases unmatched: 10. CDR3 DNA sequence: TGTGCCAGCAGCCAGGAAGGGGACAGACCTCACACTGAAGCTTTCTTT. Protein sequence: CASSQEGDRPHTEAFF.

The V call is TRBV6-1, the J call TRBJ1-4; D remains ambiguous. Germline loops: CDR1 MNHNS, CDR2 SASEGT. The V gene lost 7 bases and the J gene lost 3 bases, with 9 bases spanning the gap. This CDR3 is built from 13 residues. The CDR3 reads CASNAQANEKLFF. CDR3 nucleotides: TGTGCCAGCAATGCCCAGGCTAATGAAAAACTGTTTTTT.

This clonotype was seen a handful of times. The CDR3 here is CASSLVAEGPAYEQYF. The DNA for the CDR3 is TGTGCCAGCAGCTTAGTCGCAGAGGGGCCTGCCTACGAGCAGTACTTC. The V gene is TRBV7-9, the J gene TRBJ2-7; D assignment may be TRBD1 or TRBD2 (5 bases each). V was trimmed by 1 base and J by 2 bases, leaving 15 bases between them. The CDR3 has 16 amino acids. The germline gives CDR1 SEHNR, CDR2 FQNEAQ (reference sequence).

This clonotype turned up a few times. The chain links TRBV6-1 to TRBJ1-2; 7 nucleotides line up with TRBD1. The CDR3 contains 17 residues. CDR1 and CDR2 (germline): MNHNS, SASEGT. The V gene end was trimmed by 6 bases and the J gene end by 5 bases; junction bases not matched to a gene: 18. Here the CDR3 DNA reads TGTGCCAGCAGCCACTACTTTCTACAGGGGAAGTTGTATGGCTACACCTTC. It yields the protein CASSHYFLQGKLYGYTF.

This clonotype was counted only a few times. The J gene is TRBJ2-1, the V gene TRBV12-3 or TRBV12-4, with 8 bases fitting TRBD2. The J segment lost 7 bases and the V segment lost 6 bases, leaving 5 bases of the junction unmatched. The CDR3 loop spans 13 amino acids. CDR3 loop: CASRVAGWNEQFF. CDR3 coding DNA: TGTGCCAGCAGGGTAGCGGGGTGGAATGAGCAGTTCTTC.

This clonotype has just a few counts. The chain employs TRBV27 and TRBJ1-1, with TRBD1 matching over 10 bases. This CDR3 region has 15 residues. The trim removed 5 bases at V and 1 base at J, leaving 4 bases unmatched. CDR1 and CDR2 from the germline V gene are MNHEY and SMNVEV (reference sequence). The CDR3 region is CASSRDRGSNTEAFF. The CDR3 region has the DNA TGTGCCAGCAGTCGGGACAGGGGATCGAACACTGAAGCTTTCTTT.

This chain uses TRBV7-9 with TRBJ1-4; the D gene is possibly TRBD1 (6 bases). The germline V gene has CDR1 SEHNR and CDR2 FQNEAQ (reference sequence). The CDR3 spans 15 residues. Deletions cut 1 base from V and 4 bases from J, with 10 bases between. CDR3 amino acids: CASSLGQEINEKLFF. CDR3 nucleotide sequence: TGTGCCAGCAGCTTAGGACAGGAGATTAATGAAAAACTGTTTTTT.

The chain employs TRBV29-1 and TRBJ2-3; 13 bases are a match to TRBD2. CDR3 length: 16 residues. The germline CDR1 and CDR2 sequences are SQVTM and ANQGSEA. V shed 1 base and J 1 base; nucleotides not matched to a gene: 2. The DNA of the CDR3 is TGCAGCGTTGAAGGACTAGCGGGGGGCCGCACAGATACGCAGTATTTT. This translates into CSVEGLAGGRTDTQYF.

Of note for this clonotype: At one boundary the junction diverges from the germline segment, which might be a read error. The chain has TRBV24-1 and TRBJ2-5, with 8 nucleotides matching TRBD1. The CDR3 has 12 residues. Germline CDR1 and CDR2: KGHDR and SFDVKD. CDR3 sequence (DNA): TGTGCCACTGGACAGGGTACGGAGACCCGGTACTTC. It specifies CATGQGTETRYF.